This T cell receptor beta chain was recovered during a study of Graves' ophthalmopathy and Graves' hyperthyroidism. Scientists amplified the TCR beta CDR3 regions from RNA transcripts. Scientists carried out first-round RT-PCR using HTBI primers and then a second-round multiplex PCR. TCRdb analysed the multiplex PCR reads with MiXCR anew, one entry per CDR3 protein. The sample has around 520,000 distinct CDR3 sequences; 39% are singletons. The germline V and J ends were trimmed by 3 bases and 6 bases, with 14 bases remaining between them. CDR3 length equals 14 residues. The germline V gene has CDR1 SEHNR and CDR2 FQNEAQ (reference sequence).

J is TRBJ1-2 and V is TRBV7-9; D not certain. This receptor was identified in an adult man with Graves' hyperthyroidism. The specimen sequenced was peripheral blood or thyroid tissue (not recorded which). CDR3 sequence (DNA): TGTGCCAGCAGCTTTAGACTAGCGGGAGATGGCTACACCTTC. This translates into CASSFRLAGDGYTF.